This T cell receptor (beta chain) was recovered during a study of cytomegalovirus exposure and HLA in healthy donors. Germline V CDR1 and CDR2: MNHEY, SMNVEV (reference sequence). This CDR3 contains 14 residues. V lost 5 bases to trimming and J lost 5 bases; unmatched junction nucleotides: 6. The PCR ran on 60 Vbeta and 13 Jbeta primers. Produced via immunoSEQ multiplex PCR; TCRdb's table is partial and in-frame only. Of approximately 100,000 clones in the sample, 74% were seen once. This rearrangement joins TRBV27 to TRBJ2-5; TRBD1 agrees at 9 bases. The specimen was PBMCs. This receptor was taken from a human donor in good health. The CDR3 coding sequence is TGTGCCAGCAGTGCACAGGGGGCAGGGGAGACCCAGTACTTC. This translates into CASSAQGAGETQYF.